This passage covers 28 T cell receptor beta chains from one sample sequenced in a study of blood T cell repertoires in COVID-19. Only in-frame clones appear in the TCRdb table, and some are missing; sequencing was by immunoSEQ multiplex PCR. The table includes 140,000 or so clones, just under 85% detected once. Sequenced input: PBMCs or T cells enriched from blood (not recorded which). The receptors originated from a man in his fifties who had recovered from COVID-19.

The CDR3 DNA reads as TGTGCCAGCAGCCCCACCCTAGCGGGGGGCCCGAACACCGGGGAGCTGTTTTTT. Its translation is CASSPTLAGGPNTGELFF. This chain links TRBV5-4 with TRBJ2-2, with 11 bases identical to TRBD2. The CDR3 is made up of 18 amino acids. Germline V lookup: CDR1 SGHNT, CDR2 YYREEE (reference sequence). V lost 4 bases, J lost 0 bases, and 8 bases stayed unmatched.

The chain has TRBV11-3 and TRBJ1-5; 11 bases match TRBD1. Germline V CDR1 and CDR2: SGHNT, YENEEA. This CDR3 is built from 18 residues. Losses at the gene ends were 4 bases for V and 3 bases for J; bases not matched to a gene: 11. The DNA for the CDR3 is TGTGCCAGCAGCTCCGCCTCCCTGGGACAGGGGGTCAATCAGCCCCAGCATTTT. This sequence encodes CASSSASLGQGVNQPQHF.

The V gene is TRBV6-1, the J gene TRBJ2-7; D is perhaps TRBD1 (5 bases). V lost 3 bases and J lost 7, with 7 bases in between. The CDR3 sequence is 11 residues long. The germline gives CDR1 MNHNS, CDR2 SASEGT. CDR3 DNA: TGTGCCAGCAGTGAGAACAGGGAGCAGTACTTC. It specifies CASSENREQYF.

This clone was observed a handful of times. The chain carries TRBV19 and TRBJ1-6, with D unclear. From germline, CDR1 is LNHDA and CDR2 SQIVND (reference sequence). V was shortened by 1 base and J by 10 bases, with 14 bases between the two germline ends. The CDR3 runs to 15 residues. CDR3 sequence (DNA): TGTGCCAGTAGTATAGCGAGCCAACCGGGATCACCCCTCCACTTT. Residues: CASSIASQPGSPLHF.

CDR3 residues: CASSLDRVAYNEQFF. CDR3 bases: TGTGCCAGCAGCTTGGACAGGGTCGCCTACAATGAGCAGTTCTTC. The chain joins TRBV5-4 to TRBJ2-1, with D perhaps TRBD1 (6 bases). In germline, CDR1 is SGHNT, CDR2 YYREEE (reference sequence). V was clipped by 0 bases and J by 2 bases, with 9 bases between them. The CDR3 is made up of 15 amino acids.

This clone was detected ten times or more. The V and J genes are TRBV5-1 and TRBJ2-7, with 7 bases identical to TRBD1. Looked up from germline, CDR1 is SGHRS and CDR2 is YFSETQ. The CDR3 is 15 amino acids. Trimming took 9 bases from V and 2 from J; bases not matched to a gene: 14. The CDR3: CATSTGTASTYEQYF. The CDR3 DNA sequence: TGCGCCACCTCCACCGGGACAGCCTCAACCTACGAGCAGTACTTC.

The chain is built from TRBV14 and TRBJ2-1; 7 bases align to TRBD2. The trim removed 1 base at V and 0 bases at J, leaving 0 bases unmatched. Germline V CDR1 and CDR2: SGHDN, FVKESK. The CDR3 is 15 residues long. CDR3 sequence (DNA): TGTGCCAGCAGCCAAGGGACTAGCTCCTACAATGAGCAGTTCTTC. This codes for CASSQGTSSYNEQFF. Complete variable domain (other parts from reference TRBV14 and TRBJ2-1): EAGVTQFPSHSVIEKGQTVTLRCDPISGHDNLYWYRRVMGKEIKFLLHFVKESKQDESGMPNNRFLAERTGGTYSTLKVQPAELEDSGVYFCASSQGTSSYNEQFFGPGTRLTVL.

The chain combines TRBV12-3 or TRBV12-4 with TRBJ1-2; maybe TRBD1 (6 bases). With 5 bases removed from V and 6 bases from J, the gap between germline ends came to 13 bases. There are 13 residues in the CDR3. The DNA for the CDR3 is TGTGCCAGCAGTCCAAGGACAGCTCATGGCTACACCTTC. Translated, it gives CASSPRTAHGYTF.

The chain carries TRBV3-1 (or the pseudogene TRBV3-2) and TRBJ1-2; weak D call: TRBD1 (5 bases). Trimming shortened V by 2 bases and J by 6 bases, and 19 bases separated the two germline ends. The CDR3 totals 16 residues. Germline V gene sequence: CDR1 LGHDT, CDR2 YNNKEL (reference sequence). The CDR3 DNA is TGTGCCAGCAGCCAAAGGAGGGCAGGGAGCAGGGATGGCTACACCTTC. Amino acid sequence: CASSQRRAGSRDGYTF.

The chain recombines TRBV18 with TRBJ1-3; the D is unclear. The CDR3 consists of 14 residues. The germline CDR1 and CDR2 sequences are KGHSH and LQKENI. V dropped 6 bases and J dropped 4 bases, with 13 bases sitting between them. DNA of the CDR3: TGTGCCAGCTCCCCTGCAGCGGCGGGAAACACCATATATTTT. Amino acid sequence: CASSPAAAGNTIYF.

The CDR3 DNA sequence: TGCGCCAGCAGCCTAGCGGGGGGGCGCAATGAGCAGTTCTTC. Its protein is CASSLAGGRNEQFF. V is TRBV4-3 and J is TRBJ2-1; 11 positions agree with TRBD2. Germline V gives CDR1 LGHNA, CDR2 YSLEER. This CDR3 spans 14 amino acids. Germline trimming cut 4 bases from V and 6 bases from J; bases unmatched to any gene: 2.

This clone showed up just a few times. Here the CDR3 DNA reads TGTGCCGTGGGGCTAGAGAGTTCACCCCTCCACTTT. Its protein is CAVGLESSPLHF. The gene calls are TRBV6-5 and TRBJ1-6; TRBD1 might be the D (5 bases). Trimming cost V 11 bases and J 9 bases, with 14 bases left between them. CDR1 MNHEY and CDR2 SVGAGI come from the germline V gene. The CDR3 spans 12 residues.

The V gene is TRBV15, the J gene TRBJ2-7, with a tentative D call TRBD1 (6 bases). V was trimmed by 1 base and J by 1 base, leaving 14 bases between them. Germline assignment: CDR1 LNHNV and CDR2 YYDKDF (reference sequence). The CDR3 loop spans 16 amino acids. The CDR3 loop reads CATSRVTGTTSYEQYF. The CDR3 coding sequence is TGTGCCACCAGCAGAGTCACCGGGACAACTTCCTACGAGCAGTACTTC.

The rearrangement links TRBV28 to TRBJ1-5; possibly TRBD1 for D (5 bases). V was cut by 2 bases and J by 1 base, with 12 bases left in between. The CDR3 is made up of 16 amino acids. CDR1 is MDHEN and CDR2 is SYDVKM in the germline V gene. The CDR3 sequence is CASSLLWGESNQPQHF. The CDR3 coding sequence is TGTGCCAGCAGTTTACTTTGGGGGGAAAGCAATCAGCCCCAGCATTTT.

The chain is built from TRBV7-9 and TRBJ2-1; 8 bases fit TRBD2. This CDR3 contains 17 residues. Germline CDR1 is SEHNR and CDR2 is FQNEAQ (reference sequence). Trimming cost V 2 bases and J 0 bases; bases outside gene matches: 6. The CDR3 nucleotides are TGTGCCAGCAGCTTAACAGCGGGGGATAGCTCCTACAATGAGCAGTTCTTC. Its protein is CASSLTAGDSSYNEQFF.

V gene TRBV9 combines with J gene TRBJ1-2, with 7 positions matching TRBD1. The length of the CDR3 is 14 residues. Germline values: CDR1 SGDLS, CDR2 YYNGEE. V shed 4 bases, J shed 5 bases, and the junction held 8 bases outside the gene matches. CDR3 sequence reads: CASSSWTGLYGYTF. CDR3 coding DNA: TGTGCCAGCAGCTCGTGGACAGGTCTTTATGGCTACACCTTC.

There are a few counts of this clone. The chain combines TRBV3-1 (or the pseudogene TRBV3-2) with TRBJ1-2; 11 bases are a match to TRBD1. J lost 0 bases, V lost 3 bases, and 3 bases had no gene match. Germline lookup yields CDR1 LGHDT and CDR2 YNNKEL (reference sequence). The CDR3 has 16 amino acids. CDR3 in amino acids: CASSHPGQGANYGYTF. CDR3 coding DNA: TGTGCCAGCAGCCACCCGGGACAGGGGGCTAACTATGGCTACACCTTC.

V gene TRBV5-4 combines with J gene TRBJ1-6; D might be TRBD1 (6 bases). The germline V and J ends were trimmed by 5 bases and 5 bases, with 8 bases remaining between them. This CDR3 has 13 residues. CDR1 is SGHNT, CDR2 YYREEE, per germline (reference sequence). CDR3 DNA: TGTGCCAGCAGGGACAGTAATAATTCACCCCTCCACTTT. Translated: CASRDSNNSPLHF.

The genes are TRBV7-8 and TRBJ1-2, with a tentative D call TRBD1 (5 bases). The CDR3 totals 18 residues. Germline V gene data show CDR1 as SGHVS and CDR2 as FQNEAQ. Trimming took 2 bases from V and 4 from J, leaving 23 bases between them. CDR3 region: CASSLPARQFLKFYGYTF. As DNA, the CDR3 is TGTGCCAGCAGCTTACCCGCCCGACAGTTTTTAAAATTCTATGGCTACACCTTC.

The CDR3 nucleotides read TGTGCCAGCAGAAGGGGGACAGGCTTGGGAAATGAGCAGTTCTTC. Its protein product is CASRRGTGLGNEQFF. This chain joins TRBV6-5 and TRBJ2-1; TRBD1 aligns across 8 bases. V was pared by 6 bases and J by 7 bases, with 11 bases of the junction left unmatched. This CDR3 has 15 amino acids. Per the germline V gene, CDR1 is MNHEY and CDR2 is SVGAGI.

The V gene is TRBV12-3 or TRBV12-4, the J gene TRBJ2-1; D may be TRBD1 (5 bases). The CDR3 has 12 amino acids. Deletions cut 5 bases from V and 10 bases from J, with 12 bases between. The CDR3 loop reads CASSHRLREQFF. CDR3 in DNA: TGTGCCAGCAGTCACAGGCTTCGGGAGCAGTTCTTC.

The chain links TRBV6-2 or TRBV6-3 to TRBJ2-7, with 8 bases that match TRBD1. The V segment lost 4 bases and the J segment 0 bases; nucleotides outside the gene matches: 14. The CDR3 is 18 amino acids. The germline V gene has CDR1 MNHEY and CDR2 SVGEGT. This CDR3 is CASSFLRRQGSDSYEQYF. The CDR3, as DNA: TGTGCCAGCAGTTTCCTCCGTCGACAGGGGTCCGACTCCTACGAGCAGTACTTC.

This clone showed up just once. The gene calls are TRBV15 and TRBJ1-2; a possible D gene is TRBD1 (6 bases). The germline V gene encodes CDR1 LNHNV and CDR2 YYDKDF (reference sequence). CDR3 length equals 16 residues. With 0 bases removed from V and 5 bases from J, the gap between germline ends came to 16 bases. CDR3 region: CATSRDLPTGSYGYTF. The CDR3 bases are TGTGCCACCAGCAGAGATCTACCAACAGGGTCTTATGGCTACACCTTC.

The chain is built from TRBV4-3 and TRBJ1-3; D is uncertain. CDR1 LGHNA and CDR2 YSLEER come from the germline V gene. Trimming stripped 0 bases from V and 5 bases from J, with 14 bases between. The CDR3 length is 16 residues. The CDR3 DNA reads TGCGCCAGCAGCCAAGATATTCAGACAAGGAGAAACACCATATATTTT. This sequence encodes CASSQDIQTRRNTIYF.

V usage is TRBV11-3 and J usage is TRBJ2-2, with a possible D match to TRBD1 (5 bases). Trimming cost V 5 bases and J 4 bases, with 11 bases left between them. The CDR3 has 14 residues. Germline values: CDR1 SGHNT, CDR2 YENEEA. CDR3 coding DNA: TGTGCCAGCAGCCAAAATCAGGGCACCGGGGAGCTGTTTTTT. Translated, it gives CASSQNQGTGELFF.

Comment on this clone: The sample contains more than one DNA sequence encoding this CDR3. The chain has TRBV18 and TRBJ1-3; TRBD1 matches 7 bases. J lost 0 bases, V lost 4 bases, and 0 bases had no gene match. Germline CDR1 KGHSH, CDR2 LQKENI. CDR3 length: 14 residues. The DNA of the CDR3 is TGTGCCAGCTCACGACAGGGCTCTGGAAACACCATATATTTT. This translates into CASSRQGSGNTIYF.

CDR3 nucleotides: TGCGCCAGCAGCTTGTTTGGGACAGGGGGCGCGTCCACAGATACGCAGTATTTT. The encoded protein is CASSLFGTGGASTDTQYF. The chain couples TRBV5-1 to TRBJ2-3, with 12 positions matching TRBD1. With V trimmed by 1 base and J by 2 bases, 8 bases remained unmatched. Germline-derived CDR1 and CDR2 are SGHRS and YFSETQ. CDR3 size: 18 residues.

The chain uses TRBV5-1 and TRBJ1-2; 12 nucleotides align to TRBD1. CDR1 is SGHRS and CDR2 is YFSETQ in the germline V gene. This CDR3 contains 16 residues. J was trimmed by 8 bases and V by 0 bases; bases with no gene match: 8. CDR3 in DNA: TGCGCCAGCAGCTTGGTCGGGACAGGGGGCGCCGAAGGCTACACCTTC. Amino acids: CASSLVGTGGAEGYTF.